This TCR beta chain comes out of a study of neurological immune-mediated disorders. The CDR3 totals 12 residues. Looked up from germline, CDR1 is DFQATT and CDR2 is SNEGSKA (reference sequence). V was trimmed by 6 bases and J by 4 bases, leaving 10 bases between them. This clonotype was seen repeatedly, ten times or more. TCRdb reprocessed the 5' RACE reads with MiXCR, giving one entry per CDR3 protein. Altogether 35,000 to 50,000 distinct CDR3 sequences are present, around 15% being singletons, with the ten largest covering approximately 3.5%. Sequencing was done on a sample of CD4+ T cells from blood. The J gene is TRBJ1-5, the V gene TRBV20-1, with D perhaps matching TRBD1 (5 bases). This clonotype was sampled from a woman in her sixties or seventies with HTLV-1-associated myelopathy (HAM/TSP). Here the CDR3 reads CSAGEVNQPQHF. The CDR3 nucleotides read TGCAGTGCAGGGGAGGTAAATCAGCCCCAGCATTTT.